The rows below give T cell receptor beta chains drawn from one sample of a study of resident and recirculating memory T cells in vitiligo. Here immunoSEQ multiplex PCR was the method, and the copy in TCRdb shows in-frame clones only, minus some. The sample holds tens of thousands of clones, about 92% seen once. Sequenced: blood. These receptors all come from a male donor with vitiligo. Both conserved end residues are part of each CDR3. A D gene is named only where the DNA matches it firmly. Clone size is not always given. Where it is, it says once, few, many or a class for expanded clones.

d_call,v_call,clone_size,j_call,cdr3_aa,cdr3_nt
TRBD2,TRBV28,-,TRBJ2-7,CASNLFLISPSGTGF,TGTGCCAGCAATCTCTTCCTAATTTCCCCTAGCGGGACGGGCTTC
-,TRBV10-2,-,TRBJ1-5,CASSDHARGKQPQHF,TGCGCCAGCAGTGACCACGCTAGGGGGAAACAGCCCCAGCATTTT
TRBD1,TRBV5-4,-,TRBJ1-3,CASSLDRGLGNTIYF,TGTGCCAGCAGCTTGGACAGGGGGCTTGGAAACACCATATATTTT
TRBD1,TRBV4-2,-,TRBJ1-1,CASSQRLPDRGLLHTEAFF,TGTGCCAGCAGCCAGCGCCTCCCGGACAGGGGCCTACTTCACACTGAAGCTTTCTTT
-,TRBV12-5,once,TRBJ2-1,CASGLSLSDNEQFF,TGTGCTAGTGGTTTGTCCCTAAGCGACAATGAGCAGTTCTTC
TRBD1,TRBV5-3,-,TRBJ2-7,CARSGDRPYEQYF,TGTGCCAGATCAGGGGACAGACCCTACGAGCAGTACTTC
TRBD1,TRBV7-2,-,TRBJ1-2,CASSSQGIGYGYTF,TGTGCCAGCAGCTCACAGGGGATCGGCTATGGCTACACCTTC
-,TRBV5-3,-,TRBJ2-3,CARSLGFDRRTDTQYF,TGTGCCAGAAGCTTGGGGTTTGACAGGCGGACAGATACGCAGTATTTT
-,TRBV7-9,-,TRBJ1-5,CASSPRGGGNQPQHF,TGTGCCAGCAGCCCGCGCGGGGGCGGCAATCAGCCCCAGCATTTT
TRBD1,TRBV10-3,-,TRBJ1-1,CAISDPGQGGGNTEAFF,TGTGCCATCAGTGACCCGGGACAGGGCGGAGGGAACACTGAAGCTTTCTTT
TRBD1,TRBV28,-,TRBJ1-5,CASRPGGRSQPQHF,TGTGCCAGCAGGCCAGGGGGCCGAAGTCAGCCCCAGCATTTT
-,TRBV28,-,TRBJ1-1,CASSGGGYPNTEAFF,TGTGCCAGCAGTGGGGGGGGGTACCCGAACACTGAAGCTTTCTTT
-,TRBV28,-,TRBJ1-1,CASSLQYTREAFF,TGTGCCAGCAGTTTACAGTACACCAGGGAAGCTTTCTTT
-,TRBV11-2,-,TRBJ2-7,CASSLGYYEQYF,TGTGCCAGCAGCTTAGGCTATTACGAGCAGTACTTC
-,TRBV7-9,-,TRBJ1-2,CASSLVKEGFYGYTF,TGTGCCAGCAGCTTAGTAAAAGAGGGATTCTATGGCTACACCTTC
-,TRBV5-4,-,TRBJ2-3,CASSRPRDKSTDTQYF,TGTGCCAGCAGCCGCCCCCGGGACAAGAGCACAGATACGCAGTATTTT
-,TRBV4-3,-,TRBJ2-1,CASSQDSGSNEQFF,TGCGCCAGCAGCCAAGATTCGGGGTCCAATGAGCAGTTCTTC
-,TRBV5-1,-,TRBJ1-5,CASSLGQGDGQPQHF,TGCGCCAGCAGCTTGGGCCAGGGTGACGGTCAGCCCCAGCATTTT
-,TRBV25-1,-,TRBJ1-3,CASRRQGGNTIYF,TGTGCCAGCAGAAGGCAGGGGGGAAACACCATATATTTT
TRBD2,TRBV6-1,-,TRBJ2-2,CASQPLAGGTGELFF,TGTGCCAGTCAACCCCTTGCGGGAGGCACCGGGGAGCTGTTTTTT
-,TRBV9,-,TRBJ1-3,CASSVKGDLRGNTIYF,TGTGCCAGCAGCGTCAAGGGGGATCTCCGCGGAAACACCATATATTTT
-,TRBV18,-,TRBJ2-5,CASSPGGAQETQYF,TGTGCCAGCTCGCCAGGAGGGGCCCAAGAGACCCAGTACTTC
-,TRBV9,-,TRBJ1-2,CASSAPGNRYGYTF,TGTGCCAGCAGCGCCCCAGGGAATCGGTATGGCTACACCTTC
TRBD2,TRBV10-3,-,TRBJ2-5,CAISESGVAGVETQYF,TGTGCCATCAGTGAGTCGGGGGTAGCGGGAGTGGAGACCCAGTACTTC
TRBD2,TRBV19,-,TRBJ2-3,CASSPGLAGVDTQYF,TGTGCCAGTAGCCCTGGACTAGCGGGAGTGGATACGCAGTATTTT
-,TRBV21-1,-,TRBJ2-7,CASSKARHRRAYEQYF,TGTGCCAGCAGCAAAGCGCGGCACAGGCGAGCCTACGAGCAGTACTTC
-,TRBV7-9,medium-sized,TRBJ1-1,CASPIGVVTEAFF,TGTGCCAGCCCGATCGGGGTTGTCACTGAAGCTTTCTTT
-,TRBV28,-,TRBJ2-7,CASNPTWPGDSYEQYF,TGTGCCAGCAACCCCACTTGGCCCGGGGACTCCTACGAGCAGTACTTC
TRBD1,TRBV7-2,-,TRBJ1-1,CASSFRQGANTEAFF,TGTGCCAGCAGCTTTAGACAGGGGGCGAACACTGAAGCTTTCTTT
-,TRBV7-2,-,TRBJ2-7,CASSPGYYSYEQYF,TGTGCCAGCAGCCCAGGGTATTACTCCTACGAGCAGTACTTC
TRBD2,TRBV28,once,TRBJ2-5,CASRDFSGRARETQYF,TGTGCCAGCAGGGACTTTAGCGGGAGGGCCAGAGAGACCCAGTACTTC
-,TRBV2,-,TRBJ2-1,CASSVNRGGNEQFF,TGTGCCAGCAGTGTAAACAGGGGGGGGAATGAGCAGTTCTTC